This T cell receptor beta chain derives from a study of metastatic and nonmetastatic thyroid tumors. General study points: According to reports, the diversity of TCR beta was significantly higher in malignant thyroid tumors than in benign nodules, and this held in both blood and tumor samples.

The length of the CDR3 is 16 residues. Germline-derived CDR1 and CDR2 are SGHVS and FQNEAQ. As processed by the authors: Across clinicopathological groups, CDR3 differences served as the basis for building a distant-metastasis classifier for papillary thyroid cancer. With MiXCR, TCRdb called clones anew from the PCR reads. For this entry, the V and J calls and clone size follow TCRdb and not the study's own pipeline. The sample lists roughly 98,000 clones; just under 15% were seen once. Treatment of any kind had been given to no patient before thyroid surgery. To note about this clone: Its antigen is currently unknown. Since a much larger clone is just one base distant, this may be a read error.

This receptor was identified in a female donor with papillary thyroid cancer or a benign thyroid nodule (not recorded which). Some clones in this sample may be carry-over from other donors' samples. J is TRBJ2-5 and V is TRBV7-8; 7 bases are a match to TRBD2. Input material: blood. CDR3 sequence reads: CTSSLVPGRGQETQYF. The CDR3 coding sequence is TGTACCAGCAGCTTAGTTCCGGGGAGGGGTCAAGAGACCCAGTACTTC.